This TCR beta chain was observed in a study of graft-versus-host responses after intestinal transplantation (dated by TCRdb to the early 2020s). In the study overall: Multivisceral, liver-intestinal, or isolated intestinal transplants were received by the recipients. To identify alloreactive clones, pre-transplant mixed lymphocyte reaction products were sequenced and compared with unstimulated pre-transplant donor and recipient T cells. The cohort enrolled 24 intestinal transplant recipients including one retransplant, and a few patients lacking pretransplant specimens were excluded. All recipients received anti-thymocyte globulin induction followed by maintenance tacrolimus and steroids for approximately 3 years. Rather than going through the commercial service, samples from a few later patients were sequenced in-house on an Illumina MiSeq and processed with MiXCR. Bulk TCR-beta CDR3 sequencing was used to track graft-versus-host and host-versus-graft alloreactive T cell clones in the graft, circulation and bone marrow after intestinal transplantation. A peak of at least 4% donor T cells among recipient peripheral blood mononuclear cells was the definition used for donor T cell macrochimerism. General findings and caveats noted by the study authors: Conclusions were limited by the relatively low number and heterogeneity of intestinal transplant patients. GvH clones turned up in recipient bone marrow, with some appearing earlier in ileal mucosa or blood, a pattern consistent with an intestinal mucosal origin. In the allografts of patients with donor T cell macrochimerism, GvH to HvG T cell clonal ratios were high. Early after transplant, peak levels of circulating GvH clones were associated with declines in HvG clones.

The library was prepared using the immunoSEQ multiplex PCR assay. For most patients, genomic DNA was isolated with the Qiagen DNeasy Blood and Tissue Kit and sent frozen to Adaptive Biotechnologies for TCR sequencing. For most patients, high-throughput TCR-beta CDR3 sequencing of genomic DNA was performed by Adaptive Biotechnologies. On the study's bioinformatics: Adaptive's ImmunoSEQ software supplied the TCR sequencing data for 18 patients, while MiXCR and VDJtools were used to process a few other patients. To correct CD4 versus CD8 sorting errors, any sequence found in both subsets at a frequency ratio below 5:1 was removed. CDR3 nucleotide sequences shared between donor and recipient were removed because their origin could not be assigned. To count as alloreactive, a clone needed at least 2-fold expansion over unstimulated cells and a minimum CFSE-low frequency of 0.002% (template counts) or 0.001% (read counts). A clone was considered mappable if detected in the sequenced pre-transplant spleen, lymph node, or MLR CFSE-low populations of the donor or recipient. Cumulative frequency of alloreactive clones was calculated as a percentage of all sequences weighted by copy number. Sourced from immuneACCESS, this table was stored by TCRdb with only in-frame sequences that have V and J called. A share of the clones is absent; for the studies checked, an unresolved V gene accounts for under half, and the remainder has no known explanation. V, J and clone size reflect that table, while D and trimming were determined from the DNA. The sample table lists about 94,000 clones, about 91% of them with a count of one. The ten largest clonotypes hold approximately 0.5% of the sample.

From cysteine to phenylalanine, the CDR3 is 17 amino acids long. Only the CDR3 DNA is retained, 51 bases long and in frame from the first base. Trimming at the junction amounts to 4 bases on V and 0 bases on J, and the germline ends lie 16 bases apart. Taken from the germline V gene, the CDR1 and CDR2 loops are SGHAT and FQNNGV. Remarks on this clone: Its antigen remains undetermined. Per-nucleotide qualities are absent, and no much larger clonotype sits a single base away.

Per the publication, the time point label means: cells obtained before transplantation from donor or recipient. CD3+CD4+ and CD3+CD8+ populations were FACS-sorted from unstimulated pre-transplant donor and recipient cells taken from spleen or lymph nodes. Sequenced here: unstimulated CD8+ T cells sorted from spleen or lymph node cells, sampled before intestinal transplant. The receptor comes from a human donor who received an intestinal transplant. The V gene is TRBV11-2 and the J gene is TRBJ2-1; a weak D assignment points to TRBD1 (5 bases agree). The CDR3 amino acid sequence is: CASSSRWGGSSYNEQFF. The DNA is TGTGCCAGCAGCTCCAGGTGGGGCGGCAGCTCCTACAATGAGCAGTTCTTC.